Below, 6 T cell receptor beta chains from the same sample are listed, as sequenced in a study of blood T cell repertoires in COVID-19. The table came from immunoSEQ multiplex PCR; TCRdb's copy has only in-frame clones and leaves some out. The repertoire holds 75,000 to 100,000 clones, with around 90% as singletons. Material: peripheral blood. These receptors all stem from a woman of 80 years or more with acute or convalescent COVID-19.

The chain recombines TRBV6-5 with TRBJ1-5, with 9 nucleotides matching TRBD1. From germline, CDR1 is MNHEY and CDR2 SVGAGI. J gave up 2 bases and V 3 bases, and 5 bases lay outside the gene matches. This CDR3 spans 16 amino acids. CDR3 coding DNA: TGTGCCAGCAGTTATAACAGGGGGCAAGGCAATCAGCCCCAGCATTTT. Amino acids: CASSYNRGQGNQPQHF.

The CDR3 region is CASSPLAGAGELFF. Written as DNA, the CDR3 is TGCGCCAGCAGCCCCCTAGCGGGAGCCGGGGAGCTGTTTTTT. The chain joins TRBV5-1 to TRBJ2-2; the match to TRBD2 covers 10 bases. The CDR3 contains 14 residues. Germline assignment: CDR1 SGHRS and CDR2 YFSETQ. J gave up 6 bases and V 4 bases, and 3 bases lay outside the gene matches.

CDR3 in amino acids: CATSDPAGSYNEQFF. In nucleotides, the CDR3 is TGTGCCACCAGTGATCCAGCGGGGTCTTACAATGAGCAGTTCTTC. The chain joins TRBV24-1 to TRBJ2-1; the match to TRBD2 covers 7 bases. This CDR3 spans 15 amino acids. Losses at the gene ends were 3 bases for V and 4 bases for J; bases not matched to a gene: 5. CDR1 and CDR2 from the germline V gene are KGHDR and SFDVKD.

This sequence joins TRBV6-6 and TRBJ1-2; TRBD1 is a possible D gene (6 bases). The ends were cut back, 6 bases at V and 2 bases at J, with 16 bases in the middle. The germline gives CDR1 MNHNY, CDR2 SVGAGI (reference sequence). The CDR3 sequence is 15 residues long. The CDR3 region has the DNA TGTGCCAGCAGCCTGGAAGGGGGTGGAAACTATGGCTACACCTTC. This encodes CASSLEGGGNYGYTF.

This chain uses TRBV9 with TRBJ2-3, with 7 bases identical to TRBD2. The germline V gene encodes CDR1 SGDLS and CDR2 YYNGEE. The length of the CDR3 is 14 residues. J gave up 14 bases and V 4 bases, and 16 bases lay outside the gene matches. CDR3 nucleotides: TGTGCCAGCAGCCCAGAGGGACTACCGATCCGCCGGTATTTT. It translates to CASSPEGLPIRRYF.

CDR3 sequence (DNA): TGCGCCAGCAGCCAAGATGTGACAGGGGGCTTCGTTGGCTACACCTTC. Its translation is CASSQDVTGGFVGYTF. The chain recombines TRBV4-1 with TRBJ1-2, with 10 bases fitting TRBD1. The CDR3 totals 16 residues. V lost 0 bases, J lost 7 bases, and 8 bases stayed unmatched. Germline lookup yields CDR1 MGHRA and CDR2 YSYEKL.